This record looks at one T cell receptor beta chain sequence and its context. The target of this receptor is not known. It has no much larger one-base neighbor in the sample; base qualities were not kept. These data originate in a study of cytomegalovirus exposure and HLA in healthy donors (dated by TCRdb to 2016 to 2017). For the study in its entirety: An earlier analysis of some 620 of the donors reported 276 Gb of sequence data and about 120 million unique TCR beta sequences obtained from around 180 million T cells. An early release covering roughly 600 HLA-typed donors comprised 250 to 350 gigabases of sequencing data and roughly 86 million unique TCR sequences. Among the roughly 430 genotyped donors, 81% belonged to the genetic ancestry cluster associated with self-reported Caucasian donors. The study was designed to test whether signatures of past pathogen exposure could be identified by cataloging public T cell receptors. The T cell repertoires of about 700 subjects were profiled by immunosequencing and related to cytomegalovirus serostatus. Along with the approximately 650-subject first cohort, a separate validation cohort of about 110 different subjects was used. To predict cytomegalovirus infection status, the study combined high-throughput TCR immunosequencing, statistical association of individual TCRs with disease status, and machine learning. To study patterns of TCR occurrence, a later analysis re-analyzed previously published TCR beta repertoires from 600 to 750 donors and added high-resolution HLA genotyping. In the later analysis, no new phenotypic data were used to find candidate immune exposures; instead, reliance was placed on TCR beta sequences and their occurrence across donors. An earlier analysis of some 600 of the donors applied high-throughput TCR beta sequencing to assess whether each TCR beta V gene segment acted as functional or pseudogenic. Donor age, sex, ethnicity and CMV serostatus were compiled alongside the repertoire data. A later genetic analysis took genome-wide SNP genotypes for 398 of the 666 donors and used that subset as a discovery cohort. All discovery cohort repertoires had been generated using a single sequencing platform. HLA typing covered class I and class II loci at four-digit resolution. Typing coverage differed by locus: A, B, C, DRB1 and DQB1 were typed in about 620-630 donors, DQA1 in 522, DPA1 in around 600, and DPB1 in approximately 450. Because of strong linkage in the cohort, a few DR-DQ haplotypes were treated as single units for association and clustering. On average, 235,054 unique TCR beta nucleotide sequences were sequenced per donor among 398 genotyped donors of the cohort, with roughly 20% of those sequences being non-productive. The study at large found these results: Across donors, most TCR sequences were observed very rarely, whereas some public TCRs were present in many individuals. In an earlier analysis of over 550 of the donors, most TCR beta V segments were observed in productive rearrangements about 87% or about 30% of the time, broadly matching IMGT annotations. The sequencing pipeline was judged likely to have produced a cluster of highly shared sequence variants as a technical artifact. In the study, 150 to 200 TCR beta chains were listed as associated with cytomegalovirus. In a later analysis, 15,000 to 20,000 TCR beta sequences were associated with specific HLA alleles at a false discovery rate of 0.05. Linkage disequilibrium might explain the correlated functional status among segregating V segments, but an unknown experimental factor could not be excluded. An association between a missense DCLRE1C variant and V-gene and J-gene trimming of TCR beta chains was found in a later genetic analysis and replicated in an independent cohort. A further reported finding was that TCR beta sequences accurately predicted the HLA-A and HLA-B alleles for most subjects in the first cohort. For the cohort, immune exposure information was limited to CMV serostatus. Because HLA typing was missing for some donors at each locus, association tests included only the typed subset. A later analysis reported that several top co-occurrence clusters appeared linked to parvovirus B19, influenza, CMV and Epstein-Barr virus. Cytomegalovirus status was reported to be diagnosed by the classifier with high specificity and sensitivity in both the original and validation cohorts. Some IMGT-functional V segments, including TRBV6-2 and TRBV6-3, could not be told apart with the 87-base-pair reads, so those segments were excluded. In a later genetic analysis, fewer N-insertions in productive TCRs were reported among donors in an Asian-associated ancestry cluster than the approximately 710-donor mean. Because counts were too low, about 18 rarely observed V segments, including chromosome 9 orphons, were left out of the earlier analysis of 500 to 750 of the donors. A later analysis found that TCR association rates varied across HLA loci, with DRB1 alleles showing the most associated TCRs and HLA-C alleles the fewest. The cohort was sequenced for TCR beta chains only, and without alpha or paired-chain data the features that could be detected were limited. The authors suggested that the approach could potentially be extended to other disease states and immunological phenotypes. Strong co-occurrence of HLA alleles, especially DR and DQ, made assigning TCR associations to individual alleles difficult. Roughly uniform sequencing depth across donors was assumed in presence/absence analyses, although this assumption may not hold. In a later analysis, most CMV-associated TCR beta chains were found to appear HLA-restricted, with HLA associations seemingly driven largely by CMV exposure. In a later analysis, HLA-associated TCR beta chains were found to be more clonally expanded and to have lower generation probabilities than equally common non-associated chains. A few of the identified cytomegalovirus-associated TCR beta chains were confirmed in vitro to be specific for cytomegalovirus antigens.

Libraries were built with the immunoSEQ multiplex PCR assay. For the multiplex PCR, a mixture combining 60 forward primers for TCR Vbeta segments and 13 reverse primers for TCR Jbeta segments was used. A multiplex PCR assay on genomic DNA amplified the CDR3 region of rearranged TCR beta genes. The amplified TCR beta libraries were sequenced on the Illumina HiSeq System as 87-base-pair reads. Per the source publication's procedure: A later analysis counted 65 million to 90 million unique TCR beta chains across the 666 repertoires, and around 9.9 million of these chains were shared by at least two donors. To remove PCR and sequencing errors, raw reads were error-corrected and collapsed into unique sequences using a nearest-neighbor algorithm that merged closely related sequences. Alignment of CDR3 sequences to IMGT reference sequences was used to assign V, D and J gene segments. Each retained sequence needed at least a six-nucleotide match to both a V gene segment and a J gene segment. Rearrangements were called productive when the CDR3 lacked stop codons and stayed in frame with V and J; all others were non-productive. Following IMGT convention, CDR3 was defined as the stretch from the second conserved V-encoded cysteine up to the conserved J-encoded phenylalanine. Sequences without an unambiguous match to a single V gene segment were excluded from the earlier analysis of 500 to 700 of the donors. In an earlier analysis of approximately 610 of the donors, V segments were called functional above 56.7% productive rearrangements and were called segregating when the between-donor standard deviation exceeded 5%. A statistical classification framework was built to diagnose cytomegalovirus status from the catalog of TCR beta chain sequences. In a later analysis, TCR nucleotide sequences were compared against IMGT/GENE-DB human TR gene sequences so that V and J genes could be assigned. The TCRdist pipeline was used in a later analysis to assign CDR3 sequences and most-parsimonious VDJ recombination scenarios. A later analysis defined each TCR beta chain by its CDR3 amino acid sequence plus V-gene family, and excluded reads lacking a unique V-gene family. In a later analysis, 450 to 600 highly shared, low-generation-probability nucleotide sequences were removed to address suspected cross-contamination and a sequencing artifact. A later analysis calculated a clonal expansion index for each public chain from normalized within-repertoire ranks of inferred template counts. In a later analysis, generation probabilities were computed using a VDJ recombination model fitted to out-of-frame rearrangements, and the results were checked against IGoR. Hypergeometric tests were used in a later analysis to score TCR-TCR, TCR-HLA and TCR-CMV co-occurrence, with a repertoire-size bias correction applied to the TCR pairs. False discovery rates were estimated in a later analysis by permuting HLA or CMV assignments 20 times. In a later analysis, co-occurring TCRs were grouped with DBSCAN, and TCRdist sequence similarity was added when clustering was performed within HLA-allele-positive subsets. Repertoires with fewer than 30,000 or more than 120,000 public chains, plus five repertoires with anomalous nucleotide sharing, were excluded from co-occurrence clustering. The table comes from immuneACCESS by way of TCRdb, which keeps in-frame sequences with V and J called. Part of the clones is missing from these tables; in studies checked, under half for an unresolved V gene and the rest for unknown reasons. That table supplies the V and J calls and clone size; D and trimming were determined from the DNA. For this sample there are about 180,000 clones; 75% to 85% appear just once. Of the sample, roughly 1.6% falls within the top ten clones.

Via the germline V gene, CDR1 is MGHDK and CDR2 SYGVNS. From V the trimming removes 8 bases and from J it removes 4 bases, while the gene matches leave 4 bases of the junction unaccounted for. Taken from cysteine to phenylalanine, the CDR3 has 14 residues. Just the 42-base CDR3 DNA is kept, in frame starting at base 1. In total, 600 or so healthy bone marrow donors made up the cohort. Cohort members were all nominally healthy when sampled, although unrecorded immune exposures were likely present. The donor tested CMV seronegative and was one of the 352 seronegative cohort members. A peripheral blood sample was provided by each donor, and peripheral blood mononuclear cells were used for TCR beta sequencing. The Qiagen DNeasy Blood Extraction Kit was used to extract genomic DNA from the blood cell samples.

Specimen: PBMCs. The chain was built from TRBV25-1 and TRBJ2-1, with 11 middle bases fitting TRBD2. The sequence came from a man between 18 and 35 years old in good health and CMV-seronegative. At the DNA level, the sequence is TGTGCCAGCCGTAGCGGGGGGGGATACAATGAGCAGTTCTTC. Its coded protein is CASRSGGGYNEQFF. Extended through the reference TRBV25-1 and TRBJ2-1 proteins, this CDR3 yields the full variable domain: EADIYQTPRYLVIGTGKKITLECSQTMGHDKMYWYQQDPGMELHLIHYSYGVNSTEKGDLSSESTVSRIRTEHFPLTLESARPSHTSQYLCASRSGGGYNEQFFGPGTRLTVL.